Below are 19 T cell receptor beta chains sequenced from a single sample in a study of identifying expanded T cells in peripheral blood (dated by TCRdb to 2018 to 2020). Library generation was performed with the immunoSEQ multiplex PCR assay. The table was pulled from immuneACCESS by TCRdb, which kept in-frame rearrangements only. Such tables lose some clones; where checked, under half of the loss comes from unresolved V genes, and the rest has no known cause. The sample data list about 100,000 clones, and 70% to 90% of these were observed just once. 12% to 15% of the sample rests with the top ten. The specimen sequenced was blood. Receptors were obtained from a person aged 18-70 years in good health.

The chain links TRBV30 to TRBJ2-3; TRBD2 agrees at 10 bases. Germline lookup yields CDR1 GTSNPN and CDR2 SVGIG (reference sequence). V trimming: 8 bases; J trimming: 2 bases; junction bases outside the gene matches: 7. This CDR3 is 14 amino acids long. CDR3 DNA: TGTGCCGGTAAGACTAGCGGGTTCACAGATACGCAGTATTTT. Residues: CAGKTSGFTDTQYF.

This rearrangement joins TRBV25-1 to TRBJ1-2; a possible D gene is TRBD1 (5 bases). The V and J ends lost 3 bases and 6 bases respectively, with 11 bases between them. The germline CDR1 and CDR2 sequences are MGHDK and SYGVNS. The CDR3 contains 13 residues. Here the CDR3 reads CASSDSGWHGYTF. DNA for the CDR3: TGTGCCAGCAGTGACTCAGGGTGGCATGGCTACACCTTC.

Concerning this clone: The sample has other DNA sequences that encode this CDR3 too. J is TRBJ2-3 and V is TRBV7-6, with D perhaps assigned TRBD1 or TRBD2 (5 bases each). This CDR3 has 15 residues. V was cut by 4 bases and J by 2 bases, with 13 bases left in between. The V gene's germline CDR1 is SGHVS and CDR2 FNYEAQ. CDR3 amino acids: CASSSLPGTTDTQYF. The DNA of the CDR3 is TGTGCCAGCAGCTCCCTTCCCGGGACCACAGATACGCAGTATTTT.

The J gene is TRBJ1-1, the V gene TRBV5-1; unclear D gene. V was shortened by 4 bases and J by 3 bases, with 10 bases between the two germline ends. CDR3 length: 13 amino acids. Germline V CDR1 and CDR2: SGHRS, YFSETQ. The CDR3 nucleotides are TGCGCCAGCAGCCCCGAGTGGGACACTGAAGCTTTCTTT. Translation gives CASSPEWDTEAFF. Together with reference TRBV5-1 and TRBJ1-1, the CDR3 gives the full variable domain: KAGVTQTPRYLIKTRGQQVTLSCSPISGHRSVSWYQQTPGQGLQFLFEYFSETQRNKGNFPGRFSGRQFSNSRSEMNVSTLELGDSALYLCASSPEWDTEAFFGQGTRLTVV.

V is TRBV20-1 and J is TRBJ2-2, with a weak D call TRBD2 (5 bases). Trimming pared 2 bases from V and 9 bases from J, leaving 7 bases between. The CDR3 extends over 11 amino acids. CDR1 is DFQATT and CDR2 is SNEGSKA in the germline V gene (reference sequence). DNA of the CDR3: TGCAGTGCTAGACTGGACTGGGAGCTGTTTTTT. The encoded protein is CSARLDWELFF.

The chain links TRBV7-2 to TRBJ1-1; TRBD1 is a possible D gene (5 bases). The CDR3 contains 14 residues. Trimming took off 5 bases at V and 1 base at J, with 11 bases between the two ends. Germline loops: CDR1 SGHTA, CDR2 FQGNSA. The CDR3 region has the DNA TGTGCCAGCAGCCCGGACATTAGGAACACTGAAGCTTTCTTT. Translating gives CASSPDIRNTEAFF.

This chain uses TRBV13 with TRBJ2-1, with 7 bases that match TRBD1. V was pared by 5 bases and J by 11 bases, with 9 bases of the junction left unmatched. This CDR3 comprises 13 residues. Germline lookup yields CDR1 PRHDT and CDR2 FYEKMQ (reference sequence). The CDR3 is CASSPGQDFKQFF. For the CDR3, the DNA is TGTGCCAGCAGCCCCGGACAGGATTTCAAGCAGTTCTTC.

The V gene is TRBV27, the J gene TRBJ1-2; D is perhaps TRBD1 (5 bases). CDR1 is MNHEY, CDR2 SMNVEV, per germline (reference sequence). The CDR3 is 11 amino acids. CDR3 amino acids: CASSGQWGYTF. The CDR3 DNA sequence: TGTGCAAGTTCGGGGCAGTGGGGCTACACCTTC.

The rearrangement joins TRBV9 to TRBJ2-1; TRBD1 agrees at 7 bases. The J segment lost 8 bases and the V segment lost 0 bases, leaving 11 bases of the junction unmatched. CDR1 is SGDLS and CDR2 is YYNGEE in the germline V gene. CDR3 length: 16 amino acids. The CDR3, as DNA: TGTGCCAGCAGCGTAGACGCACGGGACAGTGTGCATGAGCAGTTCTTC. It specifies CASSVDARDSVHEQFF. Combining the CDR3 with reference TRBV9 and TRBJ2-1 gives the whole variable domain DSGVTQTPKHLITATGQRVTLRCSPRSGDLSVYWYQQSLDQGLQFLIQYYNGEERAKGNILERFSAQQFPDLHSELNLSSLELGDSALYFCASSVDARDSVHEQFFGPGTRLTVL.

This clone was counted only a few times. Germline is not matched at one junction end, which may reflect a read error. V gene TRBV25-1 combines with J gene TRBJ2-7; 8 bases are a match to TRBD1. There are 11 residues in the CDR3. Germline CDR1 and CDR2: MGHDK and SYGVNS. As DNA, the CDR3 is TGTGCCAGCAAGCCGGGGGACAGGCCTAACTTC. Amino acids: CASKPGDRPNF.

The V call is TRBV7-9, the J call TRBJ1-1; D unclear. Per the germline V gene, CDR1 is SEHNR and CDR2 is FQNEAQ (reference sequence). This CDR3 contains 12 residues. V was pared by 5 bases and J by 3 bases, with 7 bases between. CDR3 region: CASSPSHTEAFF. CDR3 nucleotides: TGTGCCAGCAGCCCTTCCCACACTGAAGCTTTCTTT.

This sequence joins TRBV25-1 and TRBJ2-1; D is unclear. V shed 1 base and J shed 3 bases, with 10 bases lying between them. Germline V gives CDR1 MGHDK, CDR2 SYGVNS. There are 15 residues in the CDR3. The CDR3 DNA reads as TGTGCCAGCAGTGAATCCTCCGCGGACTACAATGAGCAGTTCTTC. Residues: CASSESSADYNEQFF. Full variable domain (rest looked up from reference TRBV25-1 and TRBJ2-1): EADIYQTPRYLVIGTGKKITLECSQTMGHDKMYWYQQDPGMELHLIHYSYGVNSTEKGDLSSESTVSRIRTEHFPLTLESARPSHTSQYLCASSESSADYNEQFFGPGTRLTVL.

This clone was recorded once. The chain carries TRBV27 and TRBJ1-5; no definite D call. In germline, CDR1 is MNHEY, CDR2 SMNVEV (reference sequence). This CDR3 contains 13 residues. With 6 bases removed from V and 3 bases from J, the gap between germline ends came to 9 bases. CDR3 amino acids: CASSDTFNQPQHF. The DNA of the CDR3 is TGTGCCAGCAGCGACACCTTCAATCAGCCCCAGCATTTT.

V and J are TRBV28 and TRBJ1-2; 8 positions match TRBD1. This CDR3 region has 14 residues. Trimming cost V 5 bases and J 7 bases; bases outside gene matches: 9. Germline CDR1 reads MDHEN; CDR2 reads SYDVKM. The CDR3 sequence: CASSDGTGLGGYTF. CDR3 DNA: TGTGCCAGCAGTGACGGGACAGGTCTGGGTGGCTACACCTTC.

The chain carries TRBV19 and TRBJ2-7; possible D gene TRBD1, 5 bases. Trimming pared 1 base from V and 1 base from J, leaving 8 bases between. The V gene's germline CDR1 is LNHDA and CDR2 SQIVND (reference sequence). This CDR3 is built from 14 residues. The CDR3 DNA is TGTGCCAGTAGTATAGCTCAGGGTTCCTACGAGCAGTACTTC. Translated, it gives CASSIAQGSYEQYF.

The V call is TRBV2, the J call TRBJ1-1; D is uncertain. Per the germline V gene, CDR1 is SNHLY and CDR2 is FYNNEI. The CDR3 spans 13 residues. V was cut by 2 bases and J by 0 bases, with 4 bases left in between. For the CDR3, the DNA is TGTGCCAGCAGTGAAATGATGAACACTGAAGCTTTCTTT. Its protein product is CASSEMMNTEAFF.

The gene calls are TRBV29-1 and TRBJ2-2; possible D gene TRBD1, 5 bases. Trimming took off 4 bases at V and 5 bases at J, with 5 bases between the two ends. Germline V gives CDR1 SQVTM, CDR2 ANQGSEA. This CDR3 has 11 amino acids. CDR3 nucleotide sequence: TGCAGCGTTGGACAGACCGGGGAGCTGTTTTTT. As protein: CSVGQTGELFF.

This clone was seen only once. The chain recombines TRBV27 with TRBJ2-2; 7 nucleotides align to TRBD2. This CDR3 is built from 16 residues. V lost 0 bases to trimming and J lost 3 bases; unmatched junction nucleotides: 4. Germline V CDR1 and CDR2: MNHEY, SMNVEV (reference sequence). CDR3 DNA: TGTGCCAGCAGTTTATCGGTCGGGGGGTACACCGGGGAGCTGTTTTTT. Protein product: CASSLSVGGYTGELFF.

The V call is TRBV6-6, the J call TRBJ2-6; the match to TRBD1 covers 9 bases. Germline CDR1 reads MNHNY; CDR2 reads SVGAGI (reference sequence). J was trimmed by 10 bases and V by 7 bases; bases with no gene match: 14. The CDR3 is 16 residues long. The CDR3 region has the DNA TGTGCCAGCACTAAATCCGGGACAGGGCCGTCTAACGTCCTGACTTTC. Amino acids: CASTKSGTGPSNVLTF.